A selection of T cell receptor beta chains follows, all from one sample in a study of T cells after yellow fever vaccination. TCRdb reprocessed the 5' RACE reads via MiXCR and lists one record per CDR3 protein. The repertoire holds tens of thousands of distinct CDR3 sequences, with roughly 6.9% as singletons. The material sequenced was CD8+ T cells sorted from PBMCs, taken on the day of the first yellow fever vaccination. Source of these receptors: a man in his late teens or twenties who received the YFV17D yellow fever vaccine. CDR3s include the opening cysteine and the closing phenylalanine or tryptophan. A D gene is named only where the DNA matches it firmly. Clone size is not always given. Where it is, it says once, few, many or a class for expanded clones.

CDR3 protein	CDR3 DNA	J gene	clone size	D gene	V gene
CAWSALGTSGDLDTQYF	TGTGCCTGGAGCGCGCTCGGGACTAGCGGGGATCTAGATACGCAGTATTTT	TRBJ2-3	NA	TRBD2	TRBV30
CSARDNLGNMYNEQFF	TGCAGTGCTAGAGACAACCTCGGTAACATGTACAATGAGCAGTTCTTC	TRBJ2-1	few	NA	TRBV20-1
CASSLDKLQGYEQYF	TGTGCCAGCAGCTTAGACAAATTACAGGGCTACGAGCAGTACTTC	TRBJ2-7	few	NA	TRBV7-6
CASSLVGTHQPQHF	TGTGCCAGCAGTTTAGTGGGGACCCATCAGCCCCAGCATTTT	TRBJ1-5	NA	NA	TRBV27
CASSYSRYMSSYNEQFF	TGTGCCAGCAGTTACTCTCGATATATGAGCTCCTACAATGAGCAGTTCTTC	TRBJ2-1	NA	NA	TRBV6-2/TRBV6-3
CASRGDRYEQYF	TGTGCCAGCAGAGGGGACCGCTACGAGCAGTACTTC	TRBJ2-7	NA	NA	TRBV5-4
CASSQPTLQGVEAFF	TGCGCCAGCAGCCAACCCACCCTCCAAGGGGTTGAGGCTTTCTTT	TRBJ1-1	few	NA	TRBV4-1
CATSQRGWGRETQYF	TGTGCCACCAGCCAGAGGGGATGGGGGAGAGAGACCCAGTACTTC	TRBJ2-5	NA	NA	TRBV3-1
CASSQPGVGTDTQYF	TGCGCCAGCAGCCAACCTGGGGTAGGCACAGATACGCAGTATTTT	TRBJ2-3	few	NA	TRBV4-1
CASVPRGSRGETQYF	TGTGCCAGCGTCCCCCGCGGGTCTAGGGGGGAGACCCAGTACTTC	TRBJ2-5	few	NA	TRBV6-5
CASSLDGGKPTDTQYF	TGCGCCAGCAGCTTGGACGGGGGCAAGCCCACAGATACGCAGTATTTT	TRBJ2-3	many	NA	TRBV5-1
CASSQDRRANNEQFF	TGTGCCAGCAGCCAAGATCGTAGGGCTAACAATGAGCAGTTCTTC	TRBJ2-1	few	NA	TRBV14
CASSRTPSGELFF	TGTGCCAGCAGCCGAACCCCAAGCGGCGAGCTGTTTTTT	TRBJ2-2	many	NA	TRBV7-2
CASSPGADRGNQPQHF	TGCGCCAGCAGCCCCGGTGCCGACAGGGGCAATCAGCCCCAGCATTTT	TRBJ1-5	few	TRBD1	TRBV4-1
CASSSPTQDTQYF	TGTGCCAGCAGCTCCCCGACACAAGATACGCAGTATTTT	TRBJ2-3	many	NA	TRBV7-9
CASTMGWETQYF	TGTGCCAGTACCATGGGGTGGGAGACCCAGTACTTC	TRBJ2-5	NA	NA	TRBV19
CDSSGRSGPFRDTQYF	TGCGACAGCAGCGGTCGTTCGGGACCTTTTAGGGATACGCAGTATTTT	TRBJ2-3	NA	NA	TRBV5-1
CASSLVAVNYGYTF	TGTGCCAGCAGCTTAGTGGCGGTTAACTATGGCTACACCTTC	TRBJ1-2	few	NA	TRBV7-9
CASSQDWGGADTQYF	TGTGCCAGCAGCCAAGACTGGGGGGGGGCAGATACGCAGTATTTT	TRBJ2-3	NA	TRBD2	TRBV3-1
CATRWGGPQETQYF	TGTGCCACCCGATGGGGGGGCCCTCAAGAGACCCAGTACTTC	TRBJ2-5	many	NA	TRBV7-8
CSVEEDRFYGYTF	TGCAGCGTTGAAGAGGACAGGTTCTATGGCTACACCTTC	TRBJ1-2	NA	TRBD1	TRBV29-1
CASSLRGSQPQHF	TGCGCCAGCAGCTTAAGGGGGTCTCAGCCCCAGCATTTT	TRBJ1-5	NA	NA	TRBV5-1
CASSYSYSGPTDTQYF	TGTGCCAGCAGTTACTCGTATAGCGGCCCTACAGATACGCAGTATTTT	TRBJ2-3	NA	NA	TRBV6-2/TRBV6-3
CASSLEGLGVDEQFF	TGTGCCAGCAGCTTAGAAGGTCTAGGTGTCGATGAGCAGTTCTTC	TRBJ2-1	many	NA	TRBV7-7
CASSYQTNTGELFF	TGCGCCAGCAGCTACCAAACGAACACCGGGGAGCTGTTTTTT	TRBJ2-2	many	NA	TRBV4-3
CSARDWVVNHSPLHF	TGCAGTGCTAGAGATTGGGTAGTCAACCATTCACCCCTCCACTTT	TRBJ1-6	many	NA	TRBV20-1
CASSRGIRSGGYTF	TGCGCCAGCAGCCGGGGGATCCGAAGTGGGGGCTACACCTTC	TRBJ1-2	many	NA	TRBV5-1
CASEQGYTDTQYF	TGTGCCAGCGAACAAGGGTACACAGATACGCAGTATTTT	TRBJ2-3	few	NA	TRBV7-9
CSAPRGARQETQYF	TGCAGTGCTCCGCGGGGGGCCAGGCAAGAGACCCAGTACTTC	TRBJ2-5	NA	TRBD2	TRBV20-1
CASSLSFTPDTEAFF	TGTGCCAGCAGCTTATCGTTTACCCCGGACACTGAAGCTTTCTTT	TRBJ1-1	NA	NA	TRBV7-9
CASSDGSGANVLTF	TGTGCCAGCAGTGACGGATCTGGGGCCAACGTCCTGACTTTC	TRBJ2-6	few	NA	TRBV6-4
CASSYVYEQYF	TGTGCCAGCAGTTACGTTTACGAGCAGTACTTC	TRBJ2-7	many	NA	TRBV6-2/TRBV6-3
CASVGNSGGAHEQYF	TGTGCCAGCGTAGGGAATAGCGGGGGGGCCCACGAGCAGTACTTC	TRBJ2-7	NA	TRBD2	TRBV12-3/TRBV12-4
CASHGGYNEQFF	TGTGCCAGCCATGGAGGGTACAATGAGCAGTTCTTC	TRBJ2-1	many	NA	TRBV7-9
CASSQEKSTYNSPLHF	TGTGCCAGCAGCCAAGAAAAGAGTACCTATAATTCACCCCTCCACTTT	TRBJ1-6	NA	NA	TRBV4-2
CASSVTGTAGPFSYEQYF	TGTGCCAGCAGCGTTACAGGGACAGCCGGACCATTCTCCTACGAGCAGTACTTC	TRBJ2-7	NA	TRBD1	TRBV9
CASRNWWGTGSGNTIYF	TGCGCCAGCAGGAATTGGTGGGGGACAGGCTCTGGAAACACCATATATTTT	TRBJ1-3	few	TRBD1	TRBV5-1
CASNLGRFGYTF	TGTGCCAGCAACCTCGGACGTTTCGGCTACACCTTC	TRBJ1-2	NA	NA	TRBV7-9
CASSADSGRWPQHF	TGTGCCAGCAGTGCGGACAGCGGCCGGTGGCCCCAGCATTTT	TRBJ1-5	few	NA	TRBV6-2/TRBV6-3
CAISGTFLITFHKNIQYF	TGTGCCATCAGCGGGACTTTCCTGATTACCTTTCACAAAAACATTCAGTACTTC	TRBJ2-4	few	NA	TRBV10-3
CASSLGRRTSYNEQFF	TGTGCCAGCAGTTTGGGAAGACGGACCTCCTACAATGAGCAGTTCTTC	TRBJ2-1	many	NA	TRBV12-3/TRBV12-4